This T cell receptor (beta chain) was captured in a study of blood T cell repertoires in COVID-19 (dated by TCRdb to the early 2020s). Regarding the research as a whole: The collaborator samples originated in the United States, Italy and Spain and spanned the acute and convalescent phases of COVID-19. The prospective study material was composed of cDNA or gDNA derived from T cells, B-cell-depleted T cells, or PBMCs. Deeply sampled blood TCRbeta repertoires from subjects exposed to, actively infected with, or recovered from COVID-19 were included in the dataset. The repertoires were released in a freely available public database meant as a resource for research on the immune response to SARS-CoV-2. Samples were obtained from the ongoing ImmuneRACE study (first 160 participants) and from about 1,300 subjects provided by 6 global collaborators. A de-identified subject ID, COVID-19 status, age in years and sex were almost always included in the sample metadata. Where available, HLA class I and class II types were obtained from metadata supplied by the sample provider rather than from assay-based typing. Results and caveats for the whole study, not just this receptor: The quantity of clinical and demographic metadata differed by source and by participant and was supplied without curation.

The immunoSEQ Assay, a bias-controlled multiplex PCR, was used to amplify TCRbeta CDR3 regions from genomic DNA. Turning to the authors' computational methods: Within the assay, amplification of reference gene primers was used to estimate how many nucleated cells each sample contained. Sequence reads were collapsed and filtered to measure the absolute abundance of every unique TCRbeta CDR3 rearrangement. Productive Simpson clonality was computed per sample as the square root of Simpson's diversity index over productive rearrangements. Here the immuneACCESS table is served through TCRdb, limited to in-frame sequences with V and J called. Missing clones are a known gap in these copies; in checked studies unresolved V genes cover under half, and the rest lacks a known reason. Clonal size and the V and J genes are those of that table, whereas D and trimming came from the DNA. Counted in this sample were 8,500 to 10,000 clones; around 88% of them appeared once. 6% to 9% of the sample rests with the top ten.

Per the germline V gene, SGHTA is the CDR1 and FQGTGA is the CDR2. V gives up 0 bases and J gives up 6 bases, and the segment between their germline ends measures 8 bases. Its CDR3 holds 13 amino acids, cysteine through phenylalanine. Only the CDR3 portion is preserved as DNA: 39 bases, with reading frame beginning at the first base. Collaborating institutions collected whole blood in K2EDTA tubes following their own protocols. Collaborator samples were shipped for TCRbeta analysis as frozen whole blood, isolated PBMCs, or DNA extracted from either sample type. The table lists this clone with a few counts. Its cognate antigen has yet to be identified. There are no base qualities to consult, and no much larger clone falls within one base.

This sequence was found in a human donor with active COVID-19. The donor label of this sample is uncertain. The chain was built from TRBV7-3 and TRBJ1-2, with no confidently assigned D gene. The specimen sequenced was peripheral blood. The CDR3: CASSLTTMDGYTF. The nucleotide sequence reads as follows: TGTGCCAGCAGCTTAACGACAATGGATGGCTACACCTTC.